This TCR beta chain was identified in a study of T cells in Graves' hyperthyroidism and ophthalmopathy (dated by TCRdb to the late 2010s). Background for the entire study: Peripheral blood samples were taken at initial diagnosis, before any treatment was given. TCR V-J signatures able to tell the groups apart were searched for in a discovery cohort of 95 or so patients, of whom 43 had Graves' ophthalmopathy and around 58 had stable Graves' hyperthyroidism. Prospective prediction of ophthalmopathy was tested in an independent validation cohort consisting of roughly 19 hyperthyroidism patients and some 16 patients who later progressed to ophthalmopathy. The approximately 90 discovery patients were randomly split 7:3 into training and test sets. In six Graves' hyperthyroidism patients, the study also compared T-cell repertoires from thyroid tissue with T-cell repertoires from blood. Following sampling, methimazole starting at 30 mg daily was given to hyperthyroidism patients, and high-dose intravenous methylprednisolone was given to ophthalmopathy patients. The paper describes TCR Vbeta CDR3 sequencing of 140 or so peripheral blood samples, made up of around 41 ophthalmopathy patients, over 70 hyperthyroidism patients and 17 progressor patients. Study-wide conclusions, independent of this receptor: In validation, the model predicted progression to ophthalmopathy a median of roughly 6.1 months before onset, with about 71% sensitivity and around 76% specificity. Sample size was not statistically predetermined, and blinding of investigators to group allocation was not performed. Most expanded thyroid clonotypes (frequency above 0.001) were also detected in blood, a finding suggesting that blood repertoires may reflect thyroid immune responses. A 13 V-J signature model separated ophthalmopathy from stable hyperthyroidism, with 87.88% sensitivity and roughly 81% specificity in cross-validation and 80%/75% in testing.

The germline V gene encodes CDR1 SGHTS and CDR2 YDEGEE. V sheds 0 bases and J sheds 7 bases, leaving 11 bases between their ends. The CDR3 numbers 13 residues from cysteine through phenylalanine. Only the CDR3 part of the read is kept: 39 bases, read in frame from the first base. The TCR beta CDR3 regions were amplified from the RNA transcripts. The TCR CDR3 was subjected to a first round of RT-PCR using the HTBI primer set and the Qiagen OneStep RT-PCR kit. A second multiplex PCR round built the libraries, followed by size selection and purification. Sequencing of the libraries was done on an Illumina HiSeq2000 using paired-end 100 bp reads. Under the source paper's analysis protocol: SOAPnuke was used to process the raw data, removing reads that contained adapters or uncalled bases, had a mean Phred below 15, or lacked an exact match to the constant primer or identifier. High-quality paired reads were merged using COPE v1.2.5, and each unique nucleotide sequence was defined as a clonotype. Clonotypes were aligned to IMGT TRBV, TRBD and TRBJ reference segments using MiTCR v1.1. Only V-J combinations with frequency above 0.0001, covering roughly 99% of repertoires, were analysed. A TCS score was defined as the ratio between F50 (clonal expansion) and ExV (chaos), using BLOSUM62-based TCRdist between CDR3 peptides within each V-J. Welch's t-statistics and random forest reduced around 520 V-J features to around 14, which were used in a naive Bayes classifier (R e1071). The Morisita-Horn index was used to measure how similar the thyroid and blood repertoires were. The public reads were reanalyzed by TCRdb: fastp trimming at Q25, MiXCR alignment, in-frame beta chains only. Rows with a matching CDR3 protein are joined into one entry that keeps the most common DNA and genes. The authors' filters were not applied to this entry. The sample table records hundreds of thousands of distinct CDR3 sequences; roughly 40% of these occur just once. The ten largest account for 8% to 9% of the sample.

Stable Graves' hyperthyroidism was defined as no progression to ophthalmopathy during 18 months of follow-up. Hyperthyroidism patients were newly diagnosed, had a disease duration of under 2 months, and were aged 18 to 65 years. The study excluded patients with uncontrolled infections, other autoimmune diseases, pregnancy or lactation. Diagnoses were based on clinical symptoms, serum thyroxine and TRAb, thyroid ultrasound and orbital computed tomography. PBMCs were isolated from more than 9 ml of fresh peripheral blood by Ficoll-Paque density gradient centrifugation. Trizol reagent was used to extract total RNA, and RNA quality was then checked on an Agilent 2100 Bioanalyzer. This clonotype was observed a few times. Its antigen remains undetermined. Nothing much larger sits one base from this clone, and base qualities are not available.

The rearrangement joined TRBV5-8 to TRBJ2-7, with TRBD1 tentatively as D gene (6 bases match). This sequence originates from a man between 18 and 35 years old with Graves' hyperthyroidism. The sample taken for sequencing was blood. The encoded CDR3 is CASSLVDRSEQYF. The nucleotide sequence reads TGTGCCAGCAGCTTGGTAGACAGGTCGGAGCAGTACTTC.